These 29 T cell receptor beta chains originate from one sample sequenced in a study of molecular identifiers for immune sequencing clone quantification (dated 2018 in TCRdb). The library relied on PCR. Instrument used: Illumina HiSeq 4000. TCRdb's own reprocessing of the public reads used fastp at Q25 and MiXCR and kept productive beta chains. For every CDR3 protein sequence, its rows merge into one entry that carries the most common genes and DNA. The sample profile shows 350,000 or so distinct CDR3 sequences; over 20% of them were found once. The leading ten clones occupy about 0.81% of the sample. Sequences were obtained from naive CD8+ T cells from blood, with Jurkat cell RNA spiked in. This sample's cell subset or site label indicates: FACS-sorted CD8+CD4-CCR7+CD45RA+ naive T cells. Receptors originate from a human donor in good health. Some libraries in this study had Jurkat cell RNA spiked in.

A word on this clonotype: This may be a read error: a much more frequent sequence differs by one nucleotide. This sequence joins TRBV7-8 and TRBJ2-3; possible D gene TRBD1, 6 bases. Between the trimmed V and J ends, which lost 2 bases and 8 bases, there was a span of 17 bases. The CDR3 has 15 amino acids. CDR1 and CDR2 from the germline V gene are SGHVS and FQNEAQ. The CDR3 loop reads CASSLRGNVAVTQYF. In DNA, the CDR3 is TGTGCCAGCAGCTTAAGGGGGAATGTCGCAGTTACGCAGTATTTT.

This clonotype was seen at least ten times. The gene calls are TRBV12-3 or TRBV12-4 and TRBJ2-1, with TRBD2 matching 10 bases. The CDR3 spans 16 residues. The junction had 5 bases not matched to a gene; V was cut back by 2 bases and J by 4 bases. CDR3 sequence (DNA): TGTGCCAGCAGTTTATCAGCGGGAGGGCTTTACAATGAGCAGTTCTTC. This gives the protein CASSLSAGGLYNEQFF.

This clonotype has at least ten counts. This CDR3 is CSAKVVTVKNTGELFF. The CDR3, as DNA: TGCAGCGCTAAGGTGGTGACAGTCAAAAACACCGGGGAGCTGTTTTTT. This chain joins TRBV29-1 and TRBJ2-2, with a weak D call TRBD1 (5 bases). Per the germline V gene, CDR1 is SQVTM and CDR2 is ANQGSEA. This CDR3 contains 16 residues. The V gene lost 7 bases and the J gene lost 2 bases, with 20 bases spanning the gap.

This clonotype was recorded many times. The gene calls are TRBV7-2 and TRBJ1-1; perhaps TRBD1 as D (6 bases). Germline CDR1 reads SGHTA; CDR2 reads FQGNSA. V was cut by 0 bases and J by 6 bases, with 11 bases left in between. The length of the CDR3 is 14 residues. As DNA, the CDR3 is TGTGCCAGCAGCTTAGCAGGGGGGGGACCTGAAGCTTTCTTT. This codes for CASSLAGGGPEAFF.

This clonotype was detected many times. V usage is TRBV28 and J usage is TRBJ2-7; D is unresolved. The germline gives CDR1 MDHEN, CDR2 SYDVKM. CDR3 length: 14 amino acids. Deletions cut 6 bases from V and 6 bases from J, with 18 bases between. The CDR3 nucleotides read TGTGCCAGCAGAGGCCCGTACGATACGGGCGAGCAGTACTTC. Translation gives CASRGPYDTGEQYF.

Notes on this clonotype: This could be a read error, since a much larger clone is one nucleotide away. The rearrangement links TRBV20-1 to TRBJ2-4; TRBD2 agrees at 11 bases. The CDR3 length is 18 residues. The germline V gene has CDR1 DFQATT and CDR2 SNEGSKA (reference sequence). CDR3 loop: CSARDPLAGGLGKNILYF. The CDR3 nucleotides are TGCAGTGCTAGAGATCCGCTAGCGGGAGGTTTAGGCAAAAACATTCTGTACTTC.

This clonotype was counted at least ten times. The chain carries TRBV4-3 and TRBJ2-1; 7 nucleotides align to TRBD2. Per germline, CDR1 LGHNA and CDR2 YSLEER. The CDR3 has 16 amino acids. Trimming took 0 bases from V and 4 from J; bases not matched to a gene: 6. The CDR3 bases are TGCGCCAGCAGCCAAGATCCGAGGACTAGTTACAATGAGCAGTTCTTC. Encoded protein: CASSQDPRTSYNEQFF.

This clonotype appeared many times. The chain recombines TRBV9 with TRBJ1-1, with D unclear. Trimming pared 0 bases from V and 4 bases from J, leaving 7 bases between. From germline, CDR1 is SGDLS and CDR2 YYNGEE. The CDR3 covers 13 residues. In nucleotides, the CDR3 is TGTGCCAGCAGCGTAGCGGACGGCACTGAAGCTTTCTTT. The encoded protein is CASSVADGTEAFF. Combining the CDR3 with reference TRBV9 and TRBJ1-1 gives the whole variable domain DSGVTQTPKHLITATGQRVTLRCSPRSGDLSVYWYQQSLDQGLQFLIQYYNGEERAKGNILERFSAQQFPDLHSELNLSSLELGDSALYFCASSVADGTEAFFGQGTRLTVV.

Ten or more counts support this clonotype. The chain's CDR3 is CATSRARITPQHF. CDR3 in DNA: TGTGCCACCAGCAGAGCTAGGATCACGCCCCAGCATTTT. The chain uses TRBV15 and TRBJ1-5; no definite D call. Germline V gene sequence: CDR1 LNHNV, CDR2 YYDKDF (reference sequence). Trimming shortened V by 1 base and J by 9 bases, and 10 bases separated the two germline ends. The CDR3 is made up of 13 amino acids.

In this sample, this clonotype turned up many times. The V call is TRBV28, the J call TRBJ2-3, with 10 nucleotides matching TRBD2. Trimming removed 5 bases from V and 4 bases from J; junction bases left unmatched: 3. CDR3 length: 14 residues. CDR1 is MDHEN, CDR2 SYDVKM, per germline. The CDR3 sequence is CASSTGLAADTQYF. The CDR3 DNA follows: TGTGCCAGCAGTACTGGACTAGCGGCAGATACGCAGTATTTT. Complete variable domain (other parts from reference TRBV28 and TRBJ2-3): DVKVTQSSRYLVKRTGEKVFLECVQDMDHENMFWYRQDPGLGLRLIYFSYDVKMKEKGDIPEGYSVSREKKERFSLILESASTNQTSMYLCASSTGLAADTQYFGPGTRLTVL.

This clonotype showed up many times. This rearrangement joins TRBV4-3 to TRBJ2-1; 7 bases fit TRBD1. Per germline, CDR1 LGHNA and CDR2 YSLEER. The V segment lost 1 base and the J segment 5 bases; nucleotides outside the gene matches: 8. The length of the CDR3 is 16 residues. CDR3 nucleotide sequence: TGCGCCAGCAGCCAAGTGGGAGACAGGGCCCACAATGAGCAGTTCTTC. It is translated as CASSQVGDRAHNEQFF.

As to this clonotype: Being one base from a much bigger clone, this may be a read error. CDR3 residues: CASSPRTGFEQFF. The CDR3 nucleotides read TGTGCCAGCAGCCCGAGGACAGGGTTCGAGCAGTTCTTC. This chain links TRBV6-2 or TRBV6-3 with TRBJ2-7; TRBD1 agrees at 8 bases. The J call could be wrong; TRBJ2-1 is a better fit for the DNA end. Germline V gives CDR1 MNHEY, CDR2 SVGEGT. The CDR3 length is 13 residues.

The chain recombines TRBV6-5 with TRBJ2-2, with D perhaps assigned TRBD1 or TRBD2 (6 bases each). Germline V gene sequence: CDR1 MNHEY, CDR2 SVGAGI. The V gene lost 6 bases and the J gene lost 2 bases, with 25 bases spanning the gap. The CDR3 is 19 amino acids. The CDR3 sequence: CASSFYPQIGGLNTGELFF. The CDR3 bases are TGTGCCAGCAGCTTCTACCCCCAGATTGGGGGGCTCAACACCGGGGAGCTGTTTTTT.

As for this clonotype: A clone one base away is much larger, so this may be a read error. This chain connects TRBV3-1 to TRBJ2-5, with 7 bases matching TRBD1. The CDR3 runs to 16 residues. Germline CDR1 is LGHDT and CDR2 is YNNKEL (reference sequence). CDR3 amino acids: CASGQDVGTAQETQYF. The DNA for the CDR3 is TGTGCCAGCGGCCAAGATGTCGGGACAGCCCAAGAGACCCAGTACTTC.

This clonotype was seen just once. This may be a read error: a much more frequent sequence differs by one nucleotide. The V and J genes are TRBV14 and TRBJ2-5; D possibly corresponds to TRBD2 (5 bases). This CDR3 contains 14 residues. Germline V gives CDR1 SGHDN, CDR2 FVKESK. For the CDR3, the DNA is TGTGCCAGCAGCCAATTCAGCGGCCAAGAGGCCCAGTACTTC. This translates into CASSQFSGQEAQYF. The entire variable domain, with the rest obtained from reference TRBV14 and TRBJ2-5, is as follows: EAGVTQFPSHSVIEKGQTVTLRCDPISGHDNLYWYRRVMGKEIKFLLHFVKESKQDESGMPNNRFLAERTGGTYSTLKVQPAELEDSGVYFCASSQFSGQEAQYFGPGTRLLVL.

The V gene is TRBV14, the J gene TRBJ2-7; 12 nucleotides match TRBD2. This CDR3 region has 14 residues. Germline CDR1 is SGHDN and CDR2 is FVKESK. The junction had 6 bases not matched to a gene; V was cut back by 5 bases and J by 7 bases. The CDR3 is CASSGSGLAGEQYF. In nucleotides, the CDR3 is TGTGCCAGCAGCGGGTCGGGACTAGCGGGTGAGCAGTACTTC.

This clonotype was counted ten times or more. The chain carries TRBV25-1 and TRBJ1-5; no definite D call. V lost 4 bases and J 3 bases, leaving 16 bases between the germline ends. The CDR3 covers 16 residues. CDR1 MGHDK and CDR2 SYGVNS come from the germline V gene. The CDR3 spells CASSASSPFDNQPQHF. The CDR3 DNA sequence: TGTGCCAGCAGTGCTTCGAGTCCTTTTGACAATCAGCCCCAGCATTTT.

The J gene is TRBJ2-5, the V gene TRBV29-1, with a weak D call TRBD1 (6 bases). Germline assignment: CDR1 SQVTM and CDR2 ANQGSEA. The V gene lost 6 bases and the J gene lost 5 bases, with 25 bases spanning the gap. CDR3 size: 16 residues. As DNA, the CDR3 is TGCAGCGTCCCCAGACAGGCCCTGGGGCCCGCGGAGACCCAGTACTTC. Translating gives CSVPRQALGPAETQYF.

Ten or more counts support this clonotype. The chain joins TRBV9 to TRBJ2-2, with 9 bases matching TRBD2. Trimming cost V 4 bases and J 3 bases; bases outside gene matches: 4. CDR3 length equals 15 residues. Germline CDR1 SGDLS, CDR2 YYNGEE. This chain's CDR3 is CASSPAGGHTGELFF. The CDR3 DNA is TGTGCCAGCAGCCCAGCGGGGGGACACACCGGGGAGCTGTTTTTT.

Regarding this clonotype: A much larger clonotype is one base distant, so this may be a read error. This chain uses TRBV5-6 with TRBJ2-7; D may be TRBD2 (6 bases). The CDR3 has 16 residues. Germline CDR1 reads SGHDT; CDR2 reads YYEEEE. The CDR3 spells CASSLYAGQPNYEPYF. The CDR3 DNA reads as TGTGCCAGCAGCCTATACGCGGGGCAACCCAACTACGAGCCGTACTTC. The full variable domain, completed using reference TRBV5-6 and TRBJ2-7, is DAGVTQSPTHLIKTRGQQVTLRCSPKSGHDTVSWYQQALGQGPQFIFQYYEEEERQRGNFPDRFSGHQFPNYSSELNVNALLLGDSALYLCASSLYAGQPNYEPYFGPGTRLTVT.

This clonotype came up a few times. The chain uses TRBV10-3 and TRBJ2-3; D gene unclear. CDR3 length equals 12 residues. Trimming removed 3 bases at V and 5 bases at J, with 6 bases between. CDR1 ENHRY and CDR2 SYGVKD come from the germline V gene. In nucleotides, the CDR3 is TGTGCCATCAGTGACAGGCAAGATACGCAGTATTTT. Its protein product is CAISDRQDTQYF.

The CDR3 sequence: CSAEEGQAFEQYF. The CDR3 nucleotides are TGCAGTGCCGAAGAGGGACAGGCCTTCGAGCAGTACTTC. This chain connects TRBV20-1 to TRBJ2-7; 8 nucleotides match TRBD1. The CDR3 extends over 13 amino acids. With V trimmed by 6 bases and J by 6 bases, 10 bases remained unmatched. From germline, CDR1 is DFQATT and CDR2 SNEGSKA (reference sequence).

A few counts support this clonotype. V usage is TRBV18 and J usage is TRBJ2-7; 12 bases align to TRBD1. V trimming: 3 bases; J trimming: 5 bases; junction bases outside the gene matches: 8. The CDR3 covers 16 residues. Germline CDR1 and CDR2: KGHSH and LQKENI. CDR3 in DNA: TGTGCCAGCTCACCCAGTTGGGGACAGGGGGCCCACGAGCAGTACTTC. Its protein product is CASSPSWGQGAHEQYF.

At least ten counts were recorded for this clonotype. This chain uses TRBV6-5 with TRBJ1-3; the match to TRBD1 covers 7 bases. The V segment lost 2 bases and the J segment 0 bases; nucleotides outside the gene matches: 1. Germline CDR1 reads MNHEY; CDR2 reads SVGAGI. This CDR3 comprises 15 residues. CDR3 in amino acids: CASSYGTDSGNTIYF. The CDR3 nucleotides are TGTGCCAGCAGTTACGGGACAGACTCTGGAAACACCATATATTTT.

Concerning this clonotype: A read error may be the cause here, since a much bigger clone is one base away. This rearrangement joins TRBV7-9 to TRBJ2-2, with 8 bases aligning to TRBD1. V trimming: 4 bases; J trimming: 9 bases; junction bases outside the gene matches: 13. Germline-derived CDR1 and CDR2 are SEHNR and FQNEAQ (reference sequence). This CDR3 has 16 amino acids. The CDR3 bases are TGTGCCAGCAGCTCCGCCGGCCGGACAGGGACCCGGGAGCTGTTTTTT. It specifies CASSSAGRTGTRELFF.

Ten or more counts support this clonotype. V usage is TRBV7-2 and J usage is TRBJ2-1, with 7 bases matching TRBD2. This CDR3 has 16 residues. V gave up 1 base and J gave up 8 bases; unmatched junction bases: 11. CDR1 is SGHTA, CDR2 FQGNSA, per germline. CDR3 amino acids: CASSLGGLVHRDEQFF. The CDR3, as DNA: TGTGCCAGCAGCTTAGGAGGACTAGTTCATCGGGATGAGCAGTTCTTC.

This clonotype was seen many times. The rearrangement joins TRBV6-5 to TRBJ2-3; either TRBD1 or TRBD2 may supply D (5 bases each). V gave up 2 bases and J gave up 0 bases, with 6 bases separating them. This CDR3 is built from 14 residues. The germline CDR1 and CDR2 sequences are MNHEY and SVGAGI. CDR3 in amino acids: CASSYEGSTDTQYF. CDR3 bases: TGTGCCAGCAGTTACGAGGGGAGCACAGATACGCAGTATTTT.

This clonotype was detected ten times or more. The chain uses TRBV6-1 and TRBJ2-3; 7 bases agree with TRBD1. This CDR3 region has 14 residues. Per germline, CDR1 MNHNS and CDR2 SASEGT. V was clipped by 4 bases and J by 4 bases; unmatched bases: 5. The CDR3 DNA is TGTGCCAGCAGTGGAGTAGGGGGCCCAGATACGCAGTATTTT. Amino acids: CASSGVGGPDTQYF.

The chain carries TRBV4-3 and TRBJ2-3; unclear D gene. This CDR3 spans 16 amino acids. Deletions cut 0 bases from V and 0 bases from J, with 10 bases between. The V gene's germline CDR1 is LGHNA and CDR2 YSLEER. CDR3 amino acids: CASSQDQYPSTDTQYF. For the CDR3, the DNA is TGCGCCAGCAGCCAAGATCAGTATCCTAGCACAGATACGCAGTATTTT.